This section outlines one T cell receptor (beta chain) sequence together with its context. The antigen is not known. This CDR3 region has 16 residues. Trimming left V 2 bases short and J 0 bases short, with 12 bases between. CDR1 MRHNA and CDR2 SNTAGT come from the germline V gene. This specimen belongs to a study of cytomegalovirus exposure and HLA in healthy donors. Both 60 Vbeta primers and 13 Jbeta primers went into the PCR. Here immunoSEQ multiplex PCR was the method, and the copy in TCRdb shows in-frame clones only, minus some. This sample's table reports around 27,000 clones. The study, taken as a whole, reports: Rarity marked most TCR sequences, yet some public TCRs occurred in many donors. Earlier results showed most TCR beta V segments being productive about 90% or about 30% of the time. In a later analysis, at a false discovery rate of 0.05, 16,951 TCR beta sequences matched HLA alleles. Investigators reported 150 to 200 TCR beta chains as tied to cytomegalovirus.

This chain connects TRBV6-4 to TRBJ2-3; D perhaps matches TRBD1 (5 bases). The sequencing sample was made of PBMCs. The source of this sequence is a man aged 25-45 years in good health and CMV-seronegative. For the CDR3, the DNA is TGTGCCAGCAGTGACAGGGGTCCGTCTAGCACAGATACGCAGTATTTT. Protein product: CASSDRGPSSTDTQYF.